This is a list of T cell receptor beta chains from one sample in a study of cytomegalovirus exposure and HLA in healthy donors. The protocol was immunoSEQ multiplex PCR, while the TCRdb copy is restricted to in-frame clones and leaves out a portion. The table includes about 340,000 clones, 86% detected once. Sequenced material: PBMCs. The receptors come from a young woman in good health and CMV-seronegative. Each CDR3 is given with its conserved first and last residue. The D gene is left open where the match is weak. Where a row states a size, it is once, few, many or the class of an expanded clone; other rows omit it.

DNA: TGTGCCAGCAGTGATGACAGGGAAGAGACCCAGTACTTC
CDR3: CASSDDREETQYF
V: TRBV25-1
length: 13
size: -
J: TRBJ2-5
D: TRBD1

DNA: TGTGCCATCAGACTAGCGGGAGGGCCTCAGGAGACCCAGTACTTC
CDR3: CAIRLAGGPQETQYF
V: TRBV10-3
length: 15
size: -
J: TRBJ2-5
D: TRBD2

DNA: TGTGCCACCAGCAGATCCCAGACAGGGGGCATGGAGACCCAGTACTTC
CDR3: CATSRSQTGGMETQYF
V: TRBV15
length: 16
size: -
J: TRBJ2-5
D: TRBD1

DNA: TGTGCCAGCAGTTTCGAGGTAGCGGGAGGGTCAGATACGCAGTATTTT
CDR3: CASSFEVAGGSDTQYF
V: TRBV6-5
length: 16
size: once
J: TRBJ2-3
D: TRBD2

DNA: TGTGCCAGCAGAGGGGTTGGGAGCACAGATACGCAGTATTTT
CDR3: CASRGVGSTDTQYF
V: TRBV27
length: 14
size: -
J: TRBJ2-3
D: -

DNA: TGTGCCAGCAGCTTAGAATGGGCAGGGACCTACGAGCAGTACTTC
CDR3: CASSLEWAGTYEQYF
V: TRBV7-2
length: 15
size: few
J: TRBJ2-7
D: -

DNA: TGCAGCGTAAGTACAGTGAACACTGAAGCTTTCTTT
CDR3: CSVSTVNTEAFF
V: TRBV29-1
length: 12
size: -
J: TRBJ1-1
D: -

DNA: TGTGCCAGCAGCCGGGACAGGGGGCCTCAAGAGACCCAGTACTTC
CDR3: CASSRDRGPQETQYF
V: TRBV7-2
length: 15
size: -
J: TRBJ2-5
D: TRBD1

DNA: TGTGCCATCAGTGGAGCGGGAGGTCCGGCCGGGGCTTACAATGAGCAGTTCTTC
CDR3: CAISGAGGPAGAYNEQFF
V: TRBV10-3
length: 18
size: -
J: TRBJ2-1
D: TRBD2

DNA: TGCGCCAGTCCACAGGGGGCGTCGGGTGAAAAACTGTTTTTT
CDR3: CASPQGASGEKLFF
V: TRBV4-3
length: 14
size: -
J: TRBJ1-4
D: TRBD1

DNA: TGCAGCGTTGGGGGACAGGCAAAAGAGACCCAGTACTTC
CDR3: CSVGGQAKETQYF
V: TRBV29-1
length: 13
size: -
J: TRBJ2-5
D: TRBD1

DNA: TGTGCCAGCAGCCCGCGAGGTCAGCCCCAGCATTTT
CDR3: CASSPRGQPQHF
V: TRBV7-8
length: 12
size: -
J: TRBJ1-5
D: -

DNA: TGTGCCAGCAGTTTAACTAGCGGGAGCTTAAGGGGTACGCAGTATTTT
CDR3: CASSLTSGSLRGTQYF
V: TRBV27
length: 16
size: once
J: TRBJ2-3
D: TRBD2

DNA: TGCAGCGTTGCACATACCCAAGAGACCCAGTACTTC
CDR3: CSVAHTQETQYF
V: TRBV29-1
length: 12
size: -
J: TRBJ2-5
D: -

DNA: TGTGCCAGCAGCTCCGGGGGAAGCGGCCTTTCCTACGAGCAGTACTTC
CDR3: CASSSGGSGLSYEQYF
V: TRBV9
length: 16
size: -
J: TRBJ2-7
D: -

DNA: TGTGCCAGCAGCTTAGCGCTGGGGCAGGGTAATGCTTTCTTT
CDR3: CASSLALGQGNAFF
V: TRBV7-6
length: 14
size: -
J: TRBJ1-1
D: -

DNA: TGTGCCAGCAGTGGGGGCTTCTATGGCTACACCTTC
CDR3: CASSGGFYGYTF
V: TRBV9
length: 12
size: -
J: TRBJ1-2
D: -

DNA: TGCGCCAGCGCTGAGGGCCGGGACAGGGTAGCGGATGGCTACACCTTC
CDR3: CASAEGRDRVADGYTF
V: TRBV5-1
length: 16
size: few
J: TRBJ1-2
D: TRBD1

DNA: TGTGCCAGCAGCGTTGACCCGACAGGGGAAGGTGATCAGCCCCAGCATTTT
CDR3: CASSVDPTGEGDQPQHF
V: TRBV5-4
length: 17
size: -
J: TRBJ1-5
D: TRBD1

DNA: TGTGCCAGCTCTGGGGGCGGGAGGGGATATACGCAGTATTTT
CDR3: CASSGGGRGYTQYF
V: TRBV27
length: 14
size: -
J: TRBJ2-3
D: TRBD2

DNA: TGTGCCAGCAGCTTGGGGACTAGCATTTTAGAGCAGTACTTC
CDR3: CASSLGTSILEQYF
V: TRBV7-2
length: 14
size: -
J: TRBJ2-7
D: TRBD2

DNA: TGTGCCTGCGGCGGGATGTCCACAGATACGCAGTATTTT
CDR3: CACGGMSTDTQYF
V: TRBV30
length: 13
size: -
J: TRBJ2-3
D: -

DNA: TGTGCCAGCAGTGAGGAGAGCAATCAGCCCCAGCATTTT
CDR3: CASSEESNQPQHF
V: TRBV2
length: 13
size: -
J: TRBJ1-5
D: -

DNA: TGTGCCAGCTCACCACCTAAGGGGGATACGCAGTATTTT
CDR3: CASSPPKGDTQYF
V: TRBV18
length: 13
size: -
J: TRBJ2-3
D: -

DNA: TGCAGCTATGGGGGGAATGAGCAGTTCTTC
CDR3: CSYGGNEQFF
V: TRBV29-1
length: 10
size: -
J: TRBJ2-1
D: -

DNA: TGTGCCAGCAGCCTTATACAGGGATACGAGCAGTACTTC
CDR3: CASSLIQGYEQYF
V: TRBV5-6
length: 13
size: few
J: TRBJ2-7
D: -

DNA: TGTGCCAGCAGCTTAGATGGCCCCTCCTACGAGCAGTACTTC
CDR3: CASSLDGPSYEQYF
V: TRBV7-2
length: 14
size: -
J: TRBJ2-7
D: -

DNA: TGTGCCAGCAGCGTAGGTGGGACAGGGGCTTCCTATGGCTACACCTTC
CDR3: CASSVGGTGASYGYTF
V: TRBV9
length: 16
size: -
J: TRBJ1-2
D: TRBD1